Reported below is one T cell receptor (beta chain). No antigen is known for it. Qualities for individual bases were not recorded, and no much larger clone is one base off. Each donor gave one peripheral blood draw, about 110 mL on average, collected into heparinised tubes. A BD FACSAria II was used to sort naive, central memory, regulatory and stem cell-like memory CD4+ T cells with a panel that included CD45RO, CCR7, CD25, CD127, CD95 and CD27. A purity above 98% was achieved for all sorted populations. Right away, PBMCs were isolated by Lymphoprep density gradient centrifugation and were stained directly, with no culture step. To minimize batch effects, samples were stained and sorted in pairs, one healthy donor with one patient per experiment. The data were taken from a study of beta chain features in type 1 diabetes (dated by TCRdb to 2016 to 2019). For the study in its entirety: Patients and healthy donors did not differ in mean age, gender distribution, total cell number or subset yield. Regulatory and stem cell-like memory subsets were isolated from only 8 patients and 8 healthy donors, whereas naive and central memory subsets came from all 30 or so donors. The study compared the TCRB repertoires of sorted circulating CD4+ T cell subsets in recently diagnosed type 1 diabetes patients with those in matched healthy donors. Across all samples, fewer than 110,000,000 sorted cells were examined, and cell number per subset correlated strongly with RNA yield. What the research found in general, with its limitations: A moderate but significant shortening of TCRB CDR3 length was observed in type 1 diabetes patients in all four CD4+ subsets. Naive, central memory and regulatory TCRB repertoires appeared to be more similar among patients than among healthy donors. Shorter templates might have been favored by PCR, but patient and control samples were amplified and corrected together, so both groups would have been affected equally by any skew. Because cDNA was sequenced instead of genomic DNA, highly expressing activated cells could be over-represented, though the groups showed no difference in activation or CD3 levels. At VDJ recombination sites, patients with type 1 diabetes made fewer insertions and deleted more nucleotides, a pattern implying thymic rearrangement abnormalities. Because the HLA sub-analyses included only small numbers of individuals, any influence of HLA type on TCRB rearrangement was left unresolved.

The High Capacity cDNA Reverse Transcription Kit was used to reverse transcribe all of the isolated RNA, meaning that expressed TCRB transcripts were what got sequenced. Deep immunoSEQ sequencing was applied to naive, central memory and regulatory T cell samples, giving an average of roughly 3.5 million total reads per sample. Sorted cells were lysed in RLT buffer, and RNA was extracted using DNase-treated RNeasy Micro or Mini kits according to cell number. To prevent cross-contamination, each cell subset was processed individually, whereas patient and healthy donor samples were processed jointly. TCRB sequences were amplified from cDNA with the immunoSEQ multiplex PCR, producing 87-bp fragments spanning the CDR3 region. Sequencing of the amplicons was done on the Illumina HiSeq platform. The authors processed their data as follows. Synthetic template baselines were used to correct PCR bias computationally, reads within Hamming distance 2 were collapsed, and singletons that could not be merged were discarded. Reads were aligned to IMGT to assign V, D and J genes, CDR3 length, and insertions or deletions at six rearrangement sites. Within each subset, clonotype counts were normalized to sorted cell number, and only after that were true diversity and Gini coefficients computed with the tcR R package. The overlap coefficient, calculated on TCRB nucleotide sequences, was used to quantify repertoire sharing. TCRdb re-hosts the immuneACCESS table, in-frame sequences only. Its copies lack some clones; in the studies checked, an unresolved V gene accounts for under half of them, and the cause for the rest is not known. V, J and clone size derive from that table, while D and trimming were established from the DNA sequence. This sample lists around 300,000 clones; roughly 8% were detected once. The top ten clones comprise more than 1% of the sample.

V and J lose 4 bases and 8 bases, and a span of 13 bases separates them. The CDR3 holds 13 amino acids from the cysteine to the phenylalanine. Kept here is only the CDR3 DNA, which spans 39 bases and is read in frame from base 1. CDR1 is given as SGHRS and CDR2 as YFSETQ, both from the germline V gene. Sequencing was done on a sample of central memory CD4+ T cells from blood. The receptor chain draws on TRBV5-1 and TRBJ2-1; TRBD2 might be the D gene, on 5 matching bases. This receptor was taken from a young woman in good health. The CDR3 sequence is CASSPTPGDEQFF. The bases read TGCGCCAGCAGCCCAACGCCCGGGGATGAGCAGTTCTTC.